This paragraph reports one TCR beta chain. Its antigen remains undetermined. No base quality information exists; no much larger clone differs at one position. TCRbeta CDR3 regions were amplified from genomic DNA using the immunoSEQ Assay, a bias-controlled multiplex PCR. The original pipeline was this. The number of nucleated cells in each sample was estimated from the amplification of reference gene primers within the assay. To quantify the absolute abundance of each unique TCRbeta CDR3 rearrangement, sequence reads were collapsed and filtered. For each sample, productive Simpson clonality was calculated as the square root of Simpson's diversity index over productive rearrangements. The immuneACCESS repertoire file appears here via TCRdb, limited to in-frame rearrangements. These files lack a portion of the clones; in checked studies, under half of the deficit traces to unresolved V genes, and the cause of the others is not known. From that table come the V and J calls and clone size; the DNA was used to work out D and trimming. The sample table lists tens of thousands of clones, more than 65% of them with a count of one. The ten largest clones add up to 11% of the sample.

The sample is drawn from a study of blood T cell repertoires in COVID-19 (TCRdb year 2020). As for the study more broadly: The collaborator samples originated in the United States, Italy and Spain and spanned the acute and convalescent phases of COVID-19. The material from the prospective study consisted of cDNA or gDNA derived from T cells, B-cell-depleted T cells, or PBMCs. Subjects who had been exposed to COVID-19, were actively infected with it, or had recovered from it provided the deeply sampled blood TCRbeta repertoires that made up the dataset. The repertoires were made available in a free public database intended to serve as a resource for research on the immune response to SARS-CoV-2. The samples were drawn from two sources: the first 160 participants of the ongoing ImmuneRACE study, and 1,000 to 1,500 subjects contributed by 6 global collaborators. A de-identified subject ID, COVID-19 status, age in years and sex were almost always included in the sample metadata. Where available, HLA class I and class II types were taken from metadata supplied by the sample provider and were not determined by assay-based typing. The paper's findings and limits, for the study overall: The amount of clinical and demographic metadata varied by source and participant and was provided uncurated.

Each collaborating institution followed its own protocols to collect whole blood in K2EDTA tubes. For TCRbeta analysis, collaborator samples were shipped as frozen whole blood, as isolated PBMCs, or as DNA extracted from either sample type. The CDR3, from cysteine to phenylalanine, totals 14 residues. Here the CDR3 DNA is all that survives: 42 bases in frame from base 1. V is shortened by 7 bases, J by 0 bases, and the region joining them spans 9 bases. CDR1 and CDR2 were assigned from the germline V gene as MNHEY and SVGAGI. Sequenced sample: peripheral blood. The sequence is built from TRBV6-5 and TRBJ2-2; confidence is insufficient to name the D gene. The receptor was isolated from a man between 70 and 80 years old with acute or convalescent COVID-19. The DNA reads TGTGCCAGCATAGGCGGCGCGAACACCGGGGAGCTGTTTTTT. Translated, it gives CASIGGANTGELFF.